The 22 T cell receptor beta chains given below trace back to one sample, sequenced in a study of blood T cell repertoires in COVID-19. Clones were sequenced by immunoSEQ multiplex PCR, and TCRdb holds only the in-frame ones, with some missing. The repertoire has around 78,000 clones, about nine tenths of them found once; the top ten carry 27%. Sequences were obtained from peripheral blood. Every receptor here comes from a man aged 45-65 years with active or convalescent COVID-19.

V usage is TRBV29-1 and J usage is TRBJ1-3, with TRBD1 matching 7 bases. CDR1 is SQVTM, CDR2 ANQGSEA, per germline. V trimming: 7 bases; J trimming: 0 bases; junction bases outside the gene matches: 9. The CDR3 loop spans 15 amino acids. Written as DNA, the CDR3 is TGCAGCGAAAGAGGGACAGCCAGCTCTGGAAACACCATATATTTT. This translates into CSERGTASSGNTIYF.

V gene TRBV20-1 combines with J gene TRBJ2-5; tentatively, D is TRBD1 (5 bases). The CDR3 is 15 residues long. Looked up from germline, CDR1 is DFQATT and CDR2 is SNEGSKA (reference sequence). The V end was cut by 6 bases, the J end by 3 bases, with 20 bases between. CDR3 nucleotide sequence: TGCAGTGCCAGTTGGTACTTGCAGGGTGAAGAGACCCAGTACTTC. Amino acid sequence: CSASWYLQGEETQYF.

The V and J genes are TRBV6-1 and TRBJ2-7; D perhaps matches TRBD2 (6 bases). The V gene's germline CDR1 is MNHNS and CDR2 SASEGT. This CDR3 contains 16 residues. Trimming shortened V by 2 bases and J by 0 bases, and 14 bases separated the two germline ends. The CDR3 spells CASSERGGVASYEQYF. CDR3 DNA sequence: TGTGCCAGCAGTGAACGGGGCGGGGTTGCCTCCTACGAGCAGTACTTC.

This clone was observed a handful of times. The chain couples TRBV12-3 or TRBV12-4 to TRBJ1-1, with 12 bases that match TRBD1. The CDR3 runs 13 residues. J gave up 6 bases and V 6 bases, and 2 bases lay outside the gene matches. The CDR3 spells CASRGQGAAEAFF. The CDR3 coding sequence is TGTGCCAGCAGGGGACAGGGGGCCGCTGAAGCTTTCTTT.

This sequence joins TRBV5-4 and TRBJ2-5; 9 bases align to TRBD1. Germline assignment: CDR1 SGHNT and CDR2 YYREEE (reference sequence). This CDR3 contains 14 residues. Trimming took 5 bases from V and 4 from J; bases not matched to a gene: 6. CDR3 sequence (DNA): TGTGCCAGCAGAGCACAGGGGGCGACAGAGACCCAGTACTTC. It yields the protein CASRAQGATETQYF.

The J gene is TRBJ1-1, the V gene TRBV3-1 (or the pseudogene TRBV3-2), with D perhaps matching TRBD1 (5 bases). Per the germline V gene, CDR1 is LGHDT and CDR2 is YNNKEL (reference sequence). This CDR3 is built from 15 residues. V lost 4 bases and J 4 bases, leaving 16 bases between the germline ends. The CDR3 DNA sequence: TGTGCCAGCAGCCGCCTTTGGGAGGGGCTCACTGAAGCTTTCTTT. Encoded protein: CASSRLWEGLTEAFF.

The chain joins TRBV5-1 to TRBJ2-5, with 7 positions matching TRBD1. The CDR3 has 17 residues. The ends lost 0 bases at V and 3 bases at J; junction bases unmatched: 11. Looked up from germline, CDR1 is SGHRS and CDR2 is YFSETQ. The CDR3 DNA follows: TGCGCCAGCAGCTTGGCCTTCCTAGGTCAGGGGGAAGAGACCCAGTACTTC. Translation gives CASSLAFLGQGEETQYF.

This chain links TRBV28 with TRBJ2-3; 9 bases agree with TRBD2. Germline-derived CDR1 and CDR2 are MDHEN and SYDVKM. The ends lost 6 bases at V and 5 bases at J; junction bases unmatched: 3. This CDR3 is built from 13 residues. This CDR3 is CASSRTSEDTQYF. In DNA, the CDR3 is TGTGCCAGCAGCAGGACTAGCGAAGATACGCAGTATTTT.

The chain has TRBV29-1 and TRBJ2-5; TRBD2 matches at 8 bases. The CDR3 has 16 amino acids. Losses at the gene ends were 7 bases for V and 3 bases for J; bases not matched to a gene: 16. Germline CDR1 is SQVTM and CDR2 is ANQGSEA. The CDR3: CSGTSGPWPGEETQYF. CDR3 in DNA: TGCAGCGGCACTAGCGGCCCCTGGCCCGGGGAAGAGACCCAGTACTTC.

This chain joins TRBV6-5 and TRBJ1-2; D gene ambiguous. The CDR3 has 12 residues. The V end lost 5 bases, the J end lost 1 base, and 5 bases lay between the germline ends. The germline CDR1 and CDR2 sequences are MNHEY and SVGAGI. The CDR3 bases are TGTGCCAGCAGTCTCAGTAACTATGGCTACACCTTC. Amino acids: CASSLSNYGYTF.

This chain joins TRBV19 and TRBJ2-5; 7 bases line up with TRBD1. The V and J ends lost 9 bases and 3 bases, in that order; junction bases with no gene match: 7. This CDR3 comprises 13 residues. Germline lookup yields CDR1 LNHDA and CDR2 SQIVND (reference sequence). This chain's CDR3 is CASGDSPEETQYF. CDR3 bases: TGTGCCAGCGGGGACAGCCCTGAAGAGACCCAGTACTTC.

The rearrangement joins TRBV30 to TRBJ2-1; D may be TRBD2 (5 bases). Between the trimmed V and J ends, which lost 3 bases and 5 bases, there was a span of 17 bases. The CDR3 runs 15 residues. Germline V lookup: CDR1 GTSNPN, CDR2 SVGIG (reference sequence). The CDR3 bases are TGTGCCTGGAGCATTAAACTGGAGGAAAACAATGAGCAGTTCTTC. It yields the protein CAWSIKLEENNEQFF.

The V call is TRBV9, the J call TRBJ2-5; D ambiguous. Germline V gene lookup returns CDR1 SGDLS and CDR2 YYNGEE. This CDR3 has 16 residues. V was cut by 0 bases and J by 1 base, with 13 bases left in between. The CDR3 region has the DNA TGTGCCAGCAGCGTAGCTACTGAGCGCGCCCAAGAGACCCAGTACTTC. Residues: CASSVATERAQETQYF.

The chain joins TRBV5-1 to TRBJ2-3; D is undetermined. Trimming shortened V by 0 bases and J by 0 bases, and 8 bases separated the two germline ends. The CDR3 has 15 amino acids. CDR1 and CDR2 from the germline V gene are SGHRS and YFSETQ. The chain's CDR3 is CASSLASGSTDTQYF. Here the CDR3 DNA reads TGCGCCAGCAGCTTGGCCTCAGGAAGCACAGATACGCAGTATTTT.

The rearrangement joins TRBV27 to TRBJ2-2; 10 bases fit TRBD2. Trimming took 6 bases from V and 6 from J; bases not matched to a gene: 10. CDR3 length: 16 residues. In germline, CDR1 is MNHEY, CDR2 SMNVEV (reference sequence). Here the CDR3 reads CASSLRQAGGPGELFF. CDR3 sequence (DNA): TGTGCCAGCAGCCTCCGACAAGCGGGGGGGCCCGGGGAGCTGTTTTTT.

V is TRBV2 and J is TRBJ1-1; D might be TRBD1 (5 bases). The CDR3 length is 15 residues. V lost 4 bases and J lost 2, with 14 bases in between. From germline, CDR1 is SNHLY and CDR2 FYNNEI. The CDR3 here is CASSVSTGLNTEAFF. CDR3 DNA sequence: TGTGCCAGCAGTGTTTCAACAGGACTAAACACTGAAGCTTTCTTT.

The CDR3 DNA sequence: TGTGCCAGCAGCCAAGATCACGGGTATAATGAAAAACTGTTTTTT. Its translation: CASSQDHGYNEKLFF. The chain links TRBV3-1 (or the pseudogene TRBV3-2) to TRBJ1-4; no clear D. The CDR3 is 15 residues long. Germline V lookup: CDR1 LGHDT, CDR2 YNNKEL (reference sequence). The V end lost 0 bases, the J end lost 4 bases, and 9 bases lay between the germline ends.

The V and J genes are TRBV30 and TRBJ2-5; 7 nucleotides match TRBD2. CDR1 and CDR2 from the germline V gene are GTSNPN and SVGIG (reference sequence). Unmatched junction bases numbered 6, after V lost 0 bases and J lost 5 bases. The CDR3 is 14 residues long. The CDR3, as DNA: TGTGCCTGGAGTGTATTTGCGGGGGAGGAGACCCAGTACTTC. Its translation: CAWSVFAGEETQYF.

This chain links TRBV10-3 with TRBJ2-2, with a tentative D call TRBD1 (5 bases). The V end lost 4 bases, the J end lost 0 bases, and 9 bases lay between the germline ends. In germline, CDR1 is ENHRY, CDR2 SYGVKD. The CDR3 length is 15 residues. CDR3 DNA sequence: TGTGCCATCAGTGGAAGACAGACGAACACCGGGGAGCTGTTTTTT. Translated, it gives CAISGRQTNTGELFF.

V usage is TRBV18 and J usage is TRBJ2-1; D call uncertain. The CDR3 has 15 residues. Germline assignment: CDR1 KGHSH and CDR2 LQKENI. V lost 3 bases to trimming and J lost 1 base, with 10 bases between them. The CDR3 nucleotides read TGTGCCAGCTCACCCCTCGAGGAATCCTACAATGAGCAGTTCTTC. This gives the protein CASSPLEESYNEQFF.

This chain links TRBV10-3 with TRBJ1-4; 12 nucleotides match TRBD1. Unmatched junction bases numbered 14, after V lost 6 bases and J lost 6 bases. CDR1 and CDR2 from the germline V gene are ENHRY and SYGVKD. The CDR3 has 18 residues. The CDR3 spells CAIRNPGQGAVEHEKLFF. The CDR3, as DNA: TGTGCCATCAGAAATCCGGGACAGGGGGCTGTTGAGCATGAAAAACTGTTTTTT.

The chain employs TRBV15 and TRBJ1-5; the match to TRBD1 covers 7 bases. Trimming at V came to 0 bases and at J to 8 bases, leaving 13 bases not matched to a gene. This CDR3 is built from 17 residues. Germline V CDR1 and CDR2: LNHNV, YYDKDF (reference sequence). CDR3 sequence reads: CATSRDYLRGQREPQHF. DNA of the CDR3: TGTGCCACCAGCAGAGACTACCTAAGGGGGCAACGAGAGCCCCAGCATTTT.